Following are 12 T cell receptor beta chains from one sample sequenced in a study of vaccination and CD4 T cells after COVID-19. The assay that was used to sequence DNA from cultured CD4+ T cells was the Oncomine TCR Beta short-read assay. TCRdb processed the PCR reads anew with MiXCR; each CDR3 protein has one entry. Of some 15,000 distinct CDR3 sequences in the sample, around 40% are singletons; the top ten hold around an eighth. The treatment denotes: approximately nine-day PBMC culture with coronavirus spike peptide pools or control peptides (ViraFEST assay). No antigen has been identified for these receptors. The sequenced sample consisted of CD4+ T cells from blood, cultured in vitro. All receptors come from a human donor who had recovered from COVID-19.

The chain uses TRBV28 and TRBJ2-6; D unresolved. Germline V CDR1 and CDR2: MDHEN, SYDVKM. Trimming removed 8 bases from V and 0 bases from J, with 14 bases in between. The CDR3 loop spans 16 amino acids. CDR3 residues: CASGNALSSGANVLTF. As DNA, the CDR3 is TGTGCCAGCGGAAATGCCCTATCCTCTGGGGCCAACGTCCTGACTTTC.

In this sample, this clonotype turned up a few times. The gene calls are TRBV7-2 and TRBJ2-1, with TRBD2 identical over 14 bases. Germline lookup yields CDR1 SGHTA and CDR2 FQGNSA. This CDR3 spans 15 amino acids. V was clipped by 4 bases and J by 12 bases; unmatched bases: 8. Here the CDR3 reads CASSSPGLAGDRQFF. CDR3 bases: TGTGCCAGCAGCTCACCGGGACTAGCGGGAGATCGGCAGTTCTTC. The complete variable domain, with remaining parts taken from reference TRBV7-2 and TRBJ2-1, reads GAGVSQSPSNKVTEKGKDVELRCDPISGHTALYWYRQSLGQGLEFLIYFQGNSAPDKSGLPSDRFSAERTGGSVSTLTIQRTQQEDSAVYLCASSSPGLAGDRQFFGPGTRLTVL.

CDR3 protein: CASSLLAGVGNEQFF. DNA of the CDR3: TGTGCCAGCAGCTTACTAGCGGGAGTAGGAAATGAGCAGTTCTTC. V and J are TRBV11-1 and TRBJ2-1, with TRBD2 identical over 10 bases. The CDR3 loop spans 15 amino acids. The V gene end was trimmed by 2 bases and the J gene end by 7 bases; junction bases not matched to a gene: 5. CDR1 is SGHAT and CDR2 is FQDESV in the germline V gene (reference sequence).

In this sample, this clonotype turned up once. V and J are TRBV2 and TRBJ1-5; TRBD1 aligns across 9 bases. Germline CDR1 is SNHLY and CDR2 is FYNNEI. J was trimmed by 11 bases and V by 6 bases; bases with no gene match: 14. The CDR3 has 15 amino acids. CDR3: CASSGSTGGQQSQHF. The CDR3 nucleotides read TGTGCCAGCAGCGGTAGTACAGGGGGCCAACAGTCCCAGCATTTT.

This chain connects TRBV20-1 to TRBJ1-1, with 7 nucleotides matching TRBD1. The CDR3 totals 18 residues. V trimming: 1 base; J trimming: 1 base; junction bases outside the gene matches: 15. The germline V gene has CDR1 DFQATT and CDR2 SNEGSKA (reference sequence). This CDR3 reads CSARVPRTGLFQNTEAFF. The CDR3 bases are TGCAGTGCTAGAGTCCCCCGGACAGGTTTATTCCAGAACACTGAAGCTTTCTTT.

V gene TRBV28 combines with J gene TRBJ2-7; TRBD2 aligns across 8 bases. This CDR3 contains 16 residues. CDR1 is MDHEN and CDR2 is SYDVKM in the germline V gene. The V and J ends lost 6 bases and 2 bases, in that order; junction bases with no gene match: 12. CDR3 nucleotide sequence: TGTGCCAGCAGCCCGGGTAGTTTTAGCGGGACCTACGAGCAGTACTTC. Protein sequence: CASSPGSFSGTYEQYF.

This chain links TRBV7-9 with TRBJ2-5; a weak D match, TRBD2 (5 bases). CDR1 and CDR2 from the germline V gene are SEHNR and FQNEAQ (reference sequence). The CDR3 contains 14 residues. Trimming shortened V by 1 base and J by 4 bases, and 10 bases separated the two germline ends. DNA for the CDR3: TGTGCCAGCAGCTTAGTTGGTGGGAGAGAGACCCAGTACTTC. This codes for CASSLVGGRETQYF.

The V gene is TRBV5-6, the J gene TRBJ2-3, with 8 bases lining up with TRBD2. The length of the CDR3 is 18 residues. V shed 1 base and J 3 bases; nucleotides not matched to a gene: 13. Germline V CDR1 and CDR2: SGHDT, YYEEEE. The CDR3 nucleotides are TGTGCCAGCAGCTTGTTGGGTAGCGGGATGTCGGGTACAGATACGCAGTATTTT. This codes for CASSLLGSGMSGTDTQYF.

This clonotype was recorded a few times. V and J are TRBV2 and TRBJ2-7; 8 bases align to TRBD1. Germline lookup yields CDR1 SNHLY and CDR2 FYNNEI. CDR3 length: 14 residues. V lost 5 bases and J lost 4; bases outside the gene matches: 7. CDR3 nucleotide sequence: TGTGCCAGCAGTAAGACAGGGGCGGCATACGAGCAGTACTTC. Translating gives CASSKTGAAYEQYF.

The rearrangement uses TRBV18 and TRBJ1-1, with D maybe TRBD1 (5 bases). Germline CDR1 is KGHSH and CDR2 is LQKENI. Trimming removed 6 bases from V and 0 bases from J, with 23 bases in between. The CDR3 spans 18 residues. CDR3 sequence reads: CASSPRPAGREMNTEAFF. Written as DNA, the CDR3 is TGTGCCAGCTCGCCCCGACCGGCAGGGAGGGAGATGAACACTGAAGCTTTCTTT.

J is TRBJ1-6 and V is TRBV12-3 or TRBV12-4; no reliable D call. There are 16 residues in the CDR3. V lost 2 bases and J 7 bases, leaving 15 bases between the germline ends. The CDR3 here is CASSLSGIPLNSPLHF. The CDR3 nucleotides are TGTGCCAGCAGTTTAAGTGGGATACCTTTGAATTCACCCCTCCACTTT.

The V and J genes are TRBV20-1 and TRBJ1-4; D is unclear. V was shortened by 6 bases and J by 5 bases, with 4 bases between the two germline ends. This CDR3 spans 10 amino acids. Germline-derived CDR1 and CDR2 are DFQATT and SNEGSKA (reference sequence). This CDR3 is CSAENEKLFF. CDR3 DNA: TGCAGTGCCGAAAATGAAAAACTGTTTTTT.